This TCR beta chain was retrieved from a study of blood T cell repertoires in COVID-19. The junction had 8 bases not matched to a gene; V was cut back by 10 bases and J by 0 bases. Germline V gene sequence: CDR1 MNHEY, CDR2 SVGAGI. The CDR3 loop spans 14 amino acids. Here immunoSEQ multiplex PCR was the method, and the copy in TCRdb shows in-frame clones only, minus some. The sample yields approximately 150,000 clones, 80% to 85% seen once. The sequenced material came from PBMCs or T cells enriched from blood (not recorded which). The V gene is TRBV6-5, the J gene TRBJ1-1; 7 positions agree with TRBD1. The TCR was taken from a man aged 65 to 79 who had been exposed to COVID-19. The CDR3, as DNA: TGTGCCACCCGACAGGGAACGATGAACACTGAAGCTTTCTTT. It translates to CATRQGTMNTEAFF.